This T cell receptor beta chain stems from a study of cytomegalovirus exposure and HLA in healthy donors. The study ran its PCR with 60 Vbeta and 13 Jbeta primers. Profiling relied on immunoSEQ multiplex PCR, and the TCRdb table lists in-frame clones only, not all of them. The record lists approximately 72,000 clones, of which the ten most abundant hold about 2.9%. With regard to this clone: Its antigen is not identified.

The CDR3 runs to 13 residues. CDR1 is SGHDN, CDR2 FVKESK, per germline. V was clipped by 1 base and J by 7 bases, with 10 bases between them. Study findings and constraints: Roughly even sequencing depth across donors was the assumption behind the presence/absence analyses. Later, an analysis showed that TCR beta chains associated with HLA were more clonally expanded than others that were equally common.

The TCR was taken from a man aged 40-49 years in good health and CMV-seronegative. Sequencing was carried out using PBMCs. V is TRBV14 and J is TRBJ1-2; no firm D call. The CDR3 protein is CASSQVGGTGYTF. CDR3 DNA sequence: TGTGCCAGCAGCCAAGTGGGAGGCACTGGCTACACCTTC.